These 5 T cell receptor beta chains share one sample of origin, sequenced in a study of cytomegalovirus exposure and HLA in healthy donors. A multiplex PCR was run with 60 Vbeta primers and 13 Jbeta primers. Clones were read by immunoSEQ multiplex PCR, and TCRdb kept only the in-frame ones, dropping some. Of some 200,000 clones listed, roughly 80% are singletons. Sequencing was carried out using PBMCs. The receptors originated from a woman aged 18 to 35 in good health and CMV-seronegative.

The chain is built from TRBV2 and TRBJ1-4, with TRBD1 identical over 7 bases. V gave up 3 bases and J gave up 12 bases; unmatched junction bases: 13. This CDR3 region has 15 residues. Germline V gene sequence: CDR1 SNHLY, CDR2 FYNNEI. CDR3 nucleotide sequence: TGTGCCAGCAGTGATCAGGGGGTGAGGGTGCACGAACTGTTTTTT. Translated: CASSDQGVRVHELFF. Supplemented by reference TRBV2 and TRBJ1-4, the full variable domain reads EPEVTQTPSHQVTQMGQEVILRCVPISNHLYFYWYRQILGQKVEFLVSFYNNEISEKSEIFDDQFSVERPDGSNFTLKIRSTKLEDSAMYFCASSDQGVRVHELFFGSGTQLSVL.

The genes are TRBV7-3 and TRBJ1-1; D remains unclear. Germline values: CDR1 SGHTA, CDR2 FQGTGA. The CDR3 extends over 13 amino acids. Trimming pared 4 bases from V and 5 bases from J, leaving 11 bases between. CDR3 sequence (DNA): TGTGCCAGCAGCTCGGGGATGGGGACTGAAGCTTTCTTT. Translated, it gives CASSSGMGTEAFF.

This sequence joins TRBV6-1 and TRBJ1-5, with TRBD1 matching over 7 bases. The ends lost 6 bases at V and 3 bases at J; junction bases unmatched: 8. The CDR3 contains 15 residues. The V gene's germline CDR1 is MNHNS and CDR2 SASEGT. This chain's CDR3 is CASSPGTAYNQPQHF. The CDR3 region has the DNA TGTGCCAGCAGCCCCGGGACAGCTTACAATCAGCCCCAGCATTTT.

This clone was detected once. This CDR3 reads CASSSWTGNTEAFF. DNA of the CDR3: TGCGCCAGCAGCTCCTGGACAGGGAACACTGAAGCTTTCTTT. The J gene is TRBJ1-1, the V gene TRBV5-1; 7 positions match TRBD1. Trimming cost V 3 bases and J 1 base; bases outside gene matches: 3. Germline CDR1 is SGHRS and CDR2 is YFSETQ. This CDR3 is 14 amino acids long.

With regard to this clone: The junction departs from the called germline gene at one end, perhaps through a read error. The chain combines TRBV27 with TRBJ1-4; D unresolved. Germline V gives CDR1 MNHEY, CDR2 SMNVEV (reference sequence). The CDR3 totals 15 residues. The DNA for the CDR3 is TGTGCCAGCAGTTTGGCTGCGGGGATGCGTGAAAAACTGCTTTTT. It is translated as CASSLAAGMREKLLF.